This TCR beta chain was identified during a study of technical replicates of blood from a few donors. The sample holds a few counts of this clone. This CDR3 is 11 amino acids long. CDR1 and CDR2 (germline): SQVTM, ANQGSEA. V shed 5 bases and J shed 1 base, with 5 bases lying between them. Some clones are missing from TCRdb's copy, which holds only in-frame ones; the method was immunoSEQ multiplex PCR. This sample has 79,000 or so clones; 95% to 98% occur once, and the top ten carry 0.3% to 0.35%. The chain links TRBV29-1 to TRBJ1-1, with D unclear. Sequencing was done on a sample of T cells isolated from PBMCs. The receptor was derived from a human donor in good health. The CDR3, as DNA: TGCAGCGTTAAGAGGAACACTGAAGCTTTCTTT. It translates to CSVKRNTEAFF.